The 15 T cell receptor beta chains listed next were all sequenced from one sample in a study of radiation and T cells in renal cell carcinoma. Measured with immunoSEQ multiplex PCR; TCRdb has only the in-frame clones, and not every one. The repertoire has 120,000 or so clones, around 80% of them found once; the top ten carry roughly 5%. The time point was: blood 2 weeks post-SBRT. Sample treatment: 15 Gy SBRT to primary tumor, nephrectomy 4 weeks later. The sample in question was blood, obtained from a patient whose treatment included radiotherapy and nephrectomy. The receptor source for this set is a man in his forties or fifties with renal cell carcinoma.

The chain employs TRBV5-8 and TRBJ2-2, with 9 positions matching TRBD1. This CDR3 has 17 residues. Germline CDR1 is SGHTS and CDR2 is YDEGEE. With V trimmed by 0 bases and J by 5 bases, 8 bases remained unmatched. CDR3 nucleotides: TGTGCCAGCAGCTTGGGGCCGGGACAGGGAGTGACCGGGGAGCTGTTTTTT. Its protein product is CASSLGPGQGVTGELFF.

The CDR3 region has the DNA TGTGCCAGCAGCCAACACTCCGTTCAGCCCCAGCATTTT. Amino acids: CASSQHSVQPQHF. This chain uses TRBV7-9 with TRBJ1-5; D unresolved. Trimming pared 5 bases from V and 6 bases from J, leaving 11 bases between. Looked up from germline, CDR1 is SEHNR and CDR2 is FQNEAQ (reference sequence). The CDR3 sequence is 13 residues long.

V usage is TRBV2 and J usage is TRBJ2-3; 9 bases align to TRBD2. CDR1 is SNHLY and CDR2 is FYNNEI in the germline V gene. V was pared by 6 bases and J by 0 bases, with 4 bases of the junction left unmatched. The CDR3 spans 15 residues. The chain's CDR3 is CASSAGLASTDTQYF. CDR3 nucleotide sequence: TGTGCCAGCAGCGCGGGACTAGCAAGCACAGATACGCAGTATTTT.

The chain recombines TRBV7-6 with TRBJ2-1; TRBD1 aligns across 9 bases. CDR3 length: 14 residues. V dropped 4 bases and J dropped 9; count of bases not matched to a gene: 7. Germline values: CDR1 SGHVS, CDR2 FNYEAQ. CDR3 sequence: CASSYGTGTREQFF. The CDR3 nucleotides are TGTGCCAGCAGCTATGGGACAGGGACGCGTGAGCAGTTCTTC.

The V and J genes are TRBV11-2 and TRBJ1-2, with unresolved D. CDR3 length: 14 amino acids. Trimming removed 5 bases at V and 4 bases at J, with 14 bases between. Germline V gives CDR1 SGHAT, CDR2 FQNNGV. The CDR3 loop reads CASSTSWGIYGYTF. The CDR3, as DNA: TGTGCCAGCAGCACTTCCTGGGGAATCTATGGCTACACCTTC.

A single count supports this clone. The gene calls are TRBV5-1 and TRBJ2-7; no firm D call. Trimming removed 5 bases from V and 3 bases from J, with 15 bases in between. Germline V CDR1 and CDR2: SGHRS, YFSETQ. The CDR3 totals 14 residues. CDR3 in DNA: TGCGCCAGCAGTACGGTCCCTTCCCTCTACGAGCAGTACTTC. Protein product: CASSTVPSLYEQYF.

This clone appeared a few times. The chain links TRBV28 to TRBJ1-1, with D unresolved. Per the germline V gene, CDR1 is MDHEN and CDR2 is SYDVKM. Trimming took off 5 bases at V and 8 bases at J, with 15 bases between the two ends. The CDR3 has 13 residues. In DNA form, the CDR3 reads TGTGCCAGCAGTCCGTCCCGAGTCGAGGAAGCTTTCTTT. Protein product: CASSPSRVEEAFF.

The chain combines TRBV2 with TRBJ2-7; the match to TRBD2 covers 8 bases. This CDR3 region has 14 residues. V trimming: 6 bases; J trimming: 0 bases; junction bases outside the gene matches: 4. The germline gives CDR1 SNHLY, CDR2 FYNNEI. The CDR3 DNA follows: TGTGCCAGCAGGAAAGGGACTAGCTCCTACGAGCAGTACTTC. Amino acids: CASRKGTSSYEQYF.

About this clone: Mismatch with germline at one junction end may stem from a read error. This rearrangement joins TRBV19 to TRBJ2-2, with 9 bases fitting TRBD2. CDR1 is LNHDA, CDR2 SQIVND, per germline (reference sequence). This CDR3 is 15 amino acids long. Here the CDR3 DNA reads TGTGCCAGTAGGATAGCGGGGGTGAACACCGGGGAGCTGTTTTTT. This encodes CASRIAGVNTGELFF.

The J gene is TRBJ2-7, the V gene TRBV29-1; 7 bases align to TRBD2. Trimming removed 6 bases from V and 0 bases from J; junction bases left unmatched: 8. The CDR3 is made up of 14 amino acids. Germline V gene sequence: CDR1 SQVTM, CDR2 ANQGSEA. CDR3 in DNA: TGCAGCGTGGGTTCCGCTAGCGGCTCCTACGAGCAGTACTTC. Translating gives CSVGSASGSYEQYF.

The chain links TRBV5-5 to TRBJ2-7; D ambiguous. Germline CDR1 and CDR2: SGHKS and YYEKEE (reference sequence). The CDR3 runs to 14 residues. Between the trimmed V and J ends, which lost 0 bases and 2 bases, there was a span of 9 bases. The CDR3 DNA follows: TGTGCCAGCAGCTTGGCAGGAAAAACCTACGAGCAGTACTTC. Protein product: CASSLAGKTYEQYF.

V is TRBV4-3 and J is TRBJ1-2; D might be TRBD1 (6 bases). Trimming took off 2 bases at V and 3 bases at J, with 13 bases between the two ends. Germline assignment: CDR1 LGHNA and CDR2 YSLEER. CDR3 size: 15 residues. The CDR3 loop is CASSQRGTSYYGYTF. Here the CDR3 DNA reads TGCGCCAGCAGCCAACGCGGGACATCCTACTATGGCTACACCTTC.

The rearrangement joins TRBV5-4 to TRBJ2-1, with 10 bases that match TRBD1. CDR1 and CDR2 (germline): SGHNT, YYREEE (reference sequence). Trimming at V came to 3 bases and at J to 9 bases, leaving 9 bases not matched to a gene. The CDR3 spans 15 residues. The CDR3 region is CASSSGTGELIEQFF. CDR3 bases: TGTGCCAGCAGCTCCGGGACAGGGGAGTTAATTGAGCAGTTCTTC.

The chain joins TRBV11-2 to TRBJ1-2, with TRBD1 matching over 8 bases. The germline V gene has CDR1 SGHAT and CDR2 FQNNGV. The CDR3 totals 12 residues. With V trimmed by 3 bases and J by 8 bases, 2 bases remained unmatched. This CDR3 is CASSLDRDGYTF. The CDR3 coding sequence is TGTGCCAGCAGCTTGGACAGGGACGGCTACACCTTC.

For the CDR3, the DNA is TGTGCCAGCAGCTTTTGGACGGGCGCCTACAATGAGCAGTTCTTC. Its translation: CASSFWTGAYNEQFF. V usage is TRBV7-9 and J usage is TRBJ2-1; D call uncertain. The germline V and J ends were trimmed by 3 bases and 2 bases, with 11 bases remaining between them. This CDR3 contains 15 residues. Germline V gene sequence: CDR1 SEHNR, CDR2 FQNEAQ (reference sequence).